This TCR beta chain was sequenced during a study of human T cells and chemical hapten exposure. For the study at large: A roughly 2 cm by roughly 2 cm inner upper arm patch received 2% DPC for sensitization. During the approximately 25-week study period, patients had diphenylcyclopropenone applied to the scalp every week.

Noted time point: patch test 2, 6 weeks after DPC sensitization. The treatment was: therapeutic diphenylcyclopropenone sensitization with weekly scalp DPC. Patches went on only after blood had been drawn each time. This clonotype was observed a few times. The antigen is unknown. V shed 3 bases and J 3 bases; nucleotides not matched to a gene: 6. The CDR3 is made up of 15 amino acids. CDR1 KGHSH and CDR2 LQKENI come from the germline V gene. The study's findings and limits: Expanded TCRs formed significantly more large CDR3 similarity clusters than controls.

TCRdb passed the RACE reads through MiXCR, listing each CDR3 protein once. Among some 150,000 distinct CDR3 sequences listed, 12% were seen once. The rearrangement joins TRBV18 to TRBJ2-7, with 9 bases matching TRBD1. The origin of this receptor is a woman between 50 and 59 years old with alopecia areata. Some clones in this sample may be carry-over from other donors' samples. Sequencing was performed on whole blood, taken in connection with sensitization to the hapten diphenylcyclopropenone (DPC). CDR3: CASSPNRGLNYEQYF. In nucleotides, the CDR3 is TGTGCCAGCTCACCTAACAGGGGGCTGAACTACGAGCAGTACTTC. The full variable domain, in which reference TRBV18 and TRBJ2-7 provide the parts outside the CDR3, is NAGVMQNPRHLVRRRGQEARLRCSPMKGHSHVYWYRQLPEEGLKFMVYLQKENIIDESGMPKERFSAEFPKEGPSILRIQQVVRGDSAAYFCASSPNRGLNYEQYFGPGTRLTVT.